This TCR beta chain was sequenced during a study of cytomegalovirus exposure and HLA in healthy donors. Notes on the study in general: The analysis excluded some indistinguishable V segments, including TRBV6-2 and TRBV6-3. In an earlier analysis, in around 590 donors, most V segments appeared productive either ~87% or ~30% of the time.

A multiplex PCR was run with 60 Vbeta primers and 13 Jbeta primers. Assay: immunoSEQ multiplex PCR; the TCRdb copy retains only in-frame clones and omits some. The data show roughly 100,000 clones, with 69% seen just once and 3% to 3.5% held by the top ten. Concerning this clone itself: Antigen: not known.

The CDR3 consists of 14 residues. The ends were cut back, 1 base at V and 1 base at J, with 6 bases in the middle. Germline V gene data show CDR1 as SGHTA and CDR2 as FQGTGA. This TCR was sampled from a man aged 25 to 40 in good health and CMV-seronegative. The sequencing sample was made of PBMCs. V is TRBV7-3 and J is TRBJ2-3, with D unclear. The CDR3 coding sequence is TGTGCCAGCAGCTTAAATGCGGGCACAGATACGCAGTATTTT. It translates to CASSLNAGTDTQYF.